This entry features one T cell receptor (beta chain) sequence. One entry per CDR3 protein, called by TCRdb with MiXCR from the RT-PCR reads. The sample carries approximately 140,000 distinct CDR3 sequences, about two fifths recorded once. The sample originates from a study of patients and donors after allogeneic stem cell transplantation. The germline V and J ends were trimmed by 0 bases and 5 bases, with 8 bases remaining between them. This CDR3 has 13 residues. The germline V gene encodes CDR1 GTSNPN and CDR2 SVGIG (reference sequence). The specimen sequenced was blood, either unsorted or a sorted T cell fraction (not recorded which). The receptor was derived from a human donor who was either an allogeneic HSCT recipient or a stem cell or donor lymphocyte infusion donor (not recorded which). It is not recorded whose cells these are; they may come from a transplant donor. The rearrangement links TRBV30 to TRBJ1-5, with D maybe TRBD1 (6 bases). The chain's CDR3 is CAWSVGGHQPQHF. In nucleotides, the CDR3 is TGTGCCTGGAGTGTAGGGGGGCATCAGCCCCAGCATTTT.